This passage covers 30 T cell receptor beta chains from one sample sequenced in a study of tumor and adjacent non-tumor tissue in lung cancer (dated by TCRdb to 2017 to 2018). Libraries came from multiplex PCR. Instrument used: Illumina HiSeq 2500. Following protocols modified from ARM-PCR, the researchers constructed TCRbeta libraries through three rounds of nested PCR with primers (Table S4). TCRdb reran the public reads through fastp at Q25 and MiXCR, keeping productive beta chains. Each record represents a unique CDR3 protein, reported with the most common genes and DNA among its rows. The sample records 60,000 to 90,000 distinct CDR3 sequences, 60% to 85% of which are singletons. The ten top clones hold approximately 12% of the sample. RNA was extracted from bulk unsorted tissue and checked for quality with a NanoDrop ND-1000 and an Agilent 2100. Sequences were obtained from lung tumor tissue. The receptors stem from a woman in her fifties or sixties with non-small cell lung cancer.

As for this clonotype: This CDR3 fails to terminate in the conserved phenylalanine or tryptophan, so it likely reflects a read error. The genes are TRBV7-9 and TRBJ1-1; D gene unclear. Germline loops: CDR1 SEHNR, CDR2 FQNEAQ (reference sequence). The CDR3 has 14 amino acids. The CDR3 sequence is CVSSIQRDVTEAFV. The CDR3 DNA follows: TGTGTCAGCAGCATCCAGCGGGATGTAACTGAAGCTTTCGTT.

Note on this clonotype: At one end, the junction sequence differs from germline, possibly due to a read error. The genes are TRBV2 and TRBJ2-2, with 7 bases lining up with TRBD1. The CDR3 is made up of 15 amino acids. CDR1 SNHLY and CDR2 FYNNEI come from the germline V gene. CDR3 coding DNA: TGTGCCAACAGTGAAGGACAGGCAAACACCGGGGAGCTGTTTTTT. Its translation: CANSEGQANTGELFF.

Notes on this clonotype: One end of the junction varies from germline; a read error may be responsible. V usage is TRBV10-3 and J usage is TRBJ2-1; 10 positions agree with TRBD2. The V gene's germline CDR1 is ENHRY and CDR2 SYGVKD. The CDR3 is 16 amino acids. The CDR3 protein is CVISESGTSVLNERFF. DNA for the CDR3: TGTGTCATCAGTGAGTCAGGGACTAGCGTGCTGAATGAGCGGTTCTTC.

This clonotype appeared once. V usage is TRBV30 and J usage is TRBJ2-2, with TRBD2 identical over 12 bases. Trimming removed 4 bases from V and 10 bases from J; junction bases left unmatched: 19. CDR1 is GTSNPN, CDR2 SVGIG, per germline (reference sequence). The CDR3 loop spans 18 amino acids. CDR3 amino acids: CAWMGRTSGIWDSVELFF. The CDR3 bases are TGTGCCTGGATGGGGCGGACTAGCGGGATTTGGGACAGCGTGGAGCTGTTTTTT. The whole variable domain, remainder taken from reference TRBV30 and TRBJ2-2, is SQTIHQWPATLVQPVGSPLSLECTVEGTSNPNLYWYRQAAGRGLQLLFYSVGIGQISSEVPQNLSASRPQDRQFILSSKKLLLSDSGFYLCAWMGRTSGIWDSVELFFGEGSRLTVL.

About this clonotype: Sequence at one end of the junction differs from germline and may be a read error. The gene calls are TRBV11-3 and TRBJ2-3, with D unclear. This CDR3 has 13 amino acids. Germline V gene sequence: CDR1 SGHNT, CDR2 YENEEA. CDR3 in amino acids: CANSLDLGDMQYF. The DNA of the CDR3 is TGTGCCAACAGCTTAGATCTTGGAGATATGCAATATTTT.

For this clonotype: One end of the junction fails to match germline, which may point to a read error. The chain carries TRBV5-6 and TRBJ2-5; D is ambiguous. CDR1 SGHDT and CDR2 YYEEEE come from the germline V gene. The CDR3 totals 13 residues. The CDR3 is CASIGRCDEIQYF. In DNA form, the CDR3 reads TGTGCCAGCATAGGCAGGTGCGATGAGATCCAGTACTTC.

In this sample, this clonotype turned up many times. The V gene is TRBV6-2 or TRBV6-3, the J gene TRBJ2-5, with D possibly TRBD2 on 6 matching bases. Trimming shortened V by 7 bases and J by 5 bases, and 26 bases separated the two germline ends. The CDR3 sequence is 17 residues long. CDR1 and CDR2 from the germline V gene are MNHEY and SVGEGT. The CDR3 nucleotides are TGTGCCAGCACCCCGGGGATAGCGGCTAGTCGTTTGGAGACCCAGTACTTC. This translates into CASTPGIAASRLETQYF.

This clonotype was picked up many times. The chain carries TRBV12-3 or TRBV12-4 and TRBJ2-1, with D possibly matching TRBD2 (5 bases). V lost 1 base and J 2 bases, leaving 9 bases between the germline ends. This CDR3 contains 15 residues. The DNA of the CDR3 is TGTGCCAGCAGTTTAGAGCTAGCAACCTACAATGAGCAGTTCTTC. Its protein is CASSLELATYNEQFF.

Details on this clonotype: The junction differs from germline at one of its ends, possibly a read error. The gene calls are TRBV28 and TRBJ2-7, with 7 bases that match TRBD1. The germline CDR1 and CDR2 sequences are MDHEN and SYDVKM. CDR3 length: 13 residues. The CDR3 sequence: CASSWDSGCDQYF. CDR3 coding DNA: TGTGCCAGTAGTTGGGACAGCGGATGCGACCAGTACTTC.

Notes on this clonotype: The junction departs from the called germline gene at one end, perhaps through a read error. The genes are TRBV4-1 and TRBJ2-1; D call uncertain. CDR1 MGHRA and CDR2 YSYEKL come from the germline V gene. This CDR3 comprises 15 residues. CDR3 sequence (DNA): TGCGCGAGCAGCCAAGATCAGATTAGCTCCAATGAGCAGTTCTTC. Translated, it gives CASSQDQISSNEQFF.

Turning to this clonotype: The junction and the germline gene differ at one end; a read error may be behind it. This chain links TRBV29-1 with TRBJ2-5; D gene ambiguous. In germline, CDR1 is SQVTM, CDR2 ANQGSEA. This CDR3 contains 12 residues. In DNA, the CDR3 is TGCAGCGGGGGTAGATCCGGTGAGACCCAGTATTTC. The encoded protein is CSGGRSGETQYF.

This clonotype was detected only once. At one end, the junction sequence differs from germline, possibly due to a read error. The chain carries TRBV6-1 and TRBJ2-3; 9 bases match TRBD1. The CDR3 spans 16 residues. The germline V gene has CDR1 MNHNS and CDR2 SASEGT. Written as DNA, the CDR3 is TGTGTCAGCAGTCCAGTTCCGGGACAGGGAGCAGATTCGCAGTATTTT. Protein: CVSSPVPGQGADSQYF.

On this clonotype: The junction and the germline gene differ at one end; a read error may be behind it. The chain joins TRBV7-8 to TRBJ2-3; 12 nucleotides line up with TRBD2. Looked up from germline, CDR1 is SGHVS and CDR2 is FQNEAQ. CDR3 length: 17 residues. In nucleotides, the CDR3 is TGTGCCAGCAGTCGAGGACTAGCGGGGACTAGCACAGATACGCGGTATTTT. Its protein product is CASSRGLAGTSTDTRYF. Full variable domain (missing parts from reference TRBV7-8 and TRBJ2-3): GAGVSQSPRYKVAKRGQDVALRCDPISGHVSLFWYQQALGQGPEFLTYFQNEAQLDKSGLPSDRFFAERPEGSVSTLKIQRTQQEDSAVYLCASSRGLAGTSTDTRYFGPGTRLTVL.

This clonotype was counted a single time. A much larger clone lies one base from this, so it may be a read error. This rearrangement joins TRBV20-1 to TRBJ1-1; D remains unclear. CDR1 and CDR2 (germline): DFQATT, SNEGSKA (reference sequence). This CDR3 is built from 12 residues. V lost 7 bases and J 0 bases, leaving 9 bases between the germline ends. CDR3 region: CSVLPLNTEAFF. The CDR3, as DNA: TGCAGTGTTCTACCTTTGAACACTGAAGCTTTCTTT.

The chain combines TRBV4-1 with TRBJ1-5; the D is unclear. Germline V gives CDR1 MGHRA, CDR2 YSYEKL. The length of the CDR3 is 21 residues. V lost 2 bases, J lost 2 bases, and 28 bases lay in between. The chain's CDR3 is CASSQLAFPTSLLYCNQPQHF. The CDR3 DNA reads TGCGCCAGCAGCCAATTAGCTTTCCCCACGAGCTTGCTTTATTGCAATCAGCCCCAGCATTTT.

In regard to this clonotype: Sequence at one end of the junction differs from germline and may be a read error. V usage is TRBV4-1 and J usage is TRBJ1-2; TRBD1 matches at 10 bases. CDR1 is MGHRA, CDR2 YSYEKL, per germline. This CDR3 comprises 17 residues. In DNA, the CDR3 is TGCGCCAGCAGCCAACCCGGGACAGGGGTGGACGTCTATGGCTACATCTTC. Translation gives CASSQPGTGVDVYGYIF.

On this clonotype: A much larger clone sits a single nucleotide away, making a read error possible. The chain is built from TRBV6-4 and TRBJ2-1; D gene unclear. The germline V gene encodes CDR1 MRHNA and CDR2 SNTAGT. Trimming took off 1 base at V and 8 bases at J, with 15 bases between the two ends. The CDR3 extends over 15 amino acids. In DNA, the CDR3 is TGTGCCAGCAGTGACTTGTCTGGCCCATCCGATGAGCAGTTCTTC. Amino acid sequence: CASSDLSGPSDEQFF.

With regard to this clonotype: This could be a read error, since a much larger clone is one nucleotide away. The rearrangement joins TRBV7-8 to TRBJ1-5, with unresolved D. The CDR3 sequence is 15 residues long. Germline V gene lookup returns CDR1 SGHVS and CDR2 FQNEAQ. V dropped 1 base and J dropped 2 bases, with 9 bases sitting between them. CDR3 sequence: CASSLVWGGNQPQHF. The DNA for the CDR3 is TGTGCCAGCAGCTTAGTATGGGGAGGCAATCAGCCCCAGCATTTT.

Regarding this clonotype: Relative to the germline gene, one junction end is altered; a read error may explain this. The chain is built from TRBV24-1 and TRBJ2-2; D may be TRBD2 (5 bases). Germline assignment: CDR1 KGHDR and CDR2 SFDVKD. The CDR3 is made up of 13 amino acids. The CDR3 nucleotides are TGTGCCACCGGGAGCGCGAACACCGGTGAGCTGTTTTTT. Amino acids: CATGSANTGELFF.

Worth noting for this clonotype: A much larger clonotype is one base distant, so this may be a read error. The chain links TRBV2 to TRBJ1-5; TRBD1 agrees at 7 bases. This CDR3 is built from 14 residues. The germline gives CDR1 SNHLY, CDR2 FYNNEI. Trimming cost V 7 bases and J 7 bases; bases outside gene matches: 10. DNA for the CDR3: TGTGCCAGCAAGGCGAGACAGGGCGGACAGCCCCAGCATTTT. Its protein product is CASKARQGGQPQHF.

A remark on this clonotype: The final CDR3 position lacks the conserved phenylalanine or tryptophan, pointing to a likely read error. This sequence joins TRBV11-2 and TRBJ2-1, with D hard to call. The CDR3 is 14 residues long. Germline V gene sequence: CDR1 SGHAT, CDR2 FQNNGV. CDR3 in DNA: TGTGCCAGCAGCTTTGGCAATGCCGACAATAAGCAGTTCTTA. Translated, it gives CASSFGNADNKQFL.

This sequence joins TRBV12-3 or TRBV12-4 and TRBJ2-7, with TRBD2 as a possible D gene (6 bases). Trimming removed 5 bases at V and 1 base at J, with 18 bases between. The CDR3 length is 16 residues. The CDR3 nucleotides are TGTGCCAGCAGTCTTTCTCTAGCTGGAGGGTCCTACGAGCAGTACTTC. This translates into CASSLSLAGGSYEQYF.

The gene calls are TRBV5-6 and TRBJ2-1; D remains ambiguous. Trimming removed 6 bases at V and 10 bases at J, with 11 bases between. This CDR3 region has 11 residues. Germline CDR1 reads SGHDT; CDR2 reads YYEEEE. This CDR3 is CASNLSSEQFF. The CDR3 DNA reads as TGTGCCAGCAACCTTAGCAGCGAGCAGTTCTTC.

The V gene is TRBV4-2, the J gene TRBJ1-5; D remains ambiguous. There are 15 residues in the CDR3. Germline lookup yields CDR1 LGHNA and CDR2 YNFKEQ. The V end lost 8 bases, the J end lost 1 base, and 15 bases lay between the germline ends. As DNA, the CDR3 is TGTGCCAGCGGTCAAGACCTCACCAGCAATCAGCCCCAGCATTTT. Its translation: CASGQDLTSNQPQHF.

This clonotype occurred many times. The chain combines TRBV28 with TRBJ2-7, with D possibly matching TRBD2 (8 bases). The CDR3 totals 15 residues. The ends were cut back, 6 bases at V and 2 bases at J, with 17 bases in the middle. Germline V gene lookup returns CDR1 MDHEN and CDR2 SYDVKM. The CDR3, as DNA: TGTGCCAGCAGCCCCGGGGGGGACAGAGCCTACGAGCAGTACTTC. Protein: CASSPGGDRAYEQYF.

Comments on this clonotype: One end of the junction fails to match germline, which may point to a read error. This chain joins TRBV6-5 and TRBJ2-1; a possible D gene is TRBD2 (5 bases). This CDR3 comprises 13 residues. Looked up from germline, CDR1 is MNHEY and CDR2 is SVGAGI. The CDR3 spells CVSSLAAYNEQFF. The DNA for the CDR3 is TGTGTCAGCAGTCTAGCTGCTTACAATGAGCAGTTCTTC.

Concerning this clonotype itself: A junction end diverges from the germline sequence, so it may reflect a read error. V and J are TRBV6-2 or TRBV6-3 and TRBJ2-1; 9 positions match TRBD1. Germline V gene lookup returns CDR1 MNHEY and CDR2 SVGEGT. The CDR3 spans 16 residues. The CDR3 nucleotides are TGTGCCAGCAGTTCCTTCGGCGGGACAGGGTTTGATGAGCAGTTCTTT. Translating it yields CASSSFGGTGFDEQFF.

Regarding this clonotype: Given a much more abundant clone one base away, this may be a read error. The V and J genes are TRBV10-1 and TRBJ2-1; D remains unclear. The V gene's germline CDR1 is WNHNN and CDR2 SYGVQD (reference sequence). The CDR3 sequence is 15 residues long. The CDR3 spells CANSENTGSWDELFF. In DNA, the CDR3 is TGCGCCAACAGTGAAAATACCGGGTCTTGGGATGAGCTGTTCTTC.

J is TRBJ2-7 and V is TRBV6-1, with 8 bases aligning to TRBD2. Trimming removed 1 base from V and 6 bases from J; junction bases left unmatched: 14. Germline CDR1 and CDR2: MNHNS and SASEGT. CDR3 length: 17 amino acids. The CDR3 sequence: CASSEVSGSMLGGEQYV. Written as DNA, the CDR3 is TGTGCCAGCAGTGAAGTCAGCGGGAGTATGTTGGGGGGCGAGCAGTACGTC.

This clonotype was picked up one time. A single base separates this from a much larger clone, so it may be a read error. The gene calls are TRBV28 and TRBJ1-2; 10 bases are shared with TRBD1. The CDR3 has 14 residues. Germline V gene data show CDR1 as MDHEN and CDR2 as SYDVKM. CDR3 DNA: TGTGCCAGCAGTTCGACAGGGGGCGCCTATTGCTACACCTTC. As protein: CASSSTGGAYCYTF.